This TCR beta chain is from a study of CD8 T cells in ankylosing spondylitis. The study's findings and limits: Within peripheral blood, clones linked to disease were CD8+ and relatively rare. Matched ankylosing spondylitis synovial fluid reportedly showed significant enrichment of disease-linked clones. Seemingly distinctive of ankylosing spondylitis blood was a TCR beta motif formed by eight highly homologous variants.

The V gene lost 2 bases and the J gene lost 4 bases, with 15 bases spanning the gap. This CDR3 is 15 amino acids long. Germline loops: CDR1 SGDLS, CDR2 YYNGEE. Making the TCR beta libraries involved quantitative 5'-RACE with molecular barcodes. TCRdb independently ran MiXCR on the 5' RACE reads; one entry per CDR3 protein. Of about 220,000 distinct CDR3 sequences listed, about 6.7% are singletons. This clonotype has at least ten counts. Its antigen is unidentified. The sample consisted of blood, either unsorted or a sorted T cell fraction (not recorded which). The receptor comes from a male donor with ankylosing spondylitis. This chain uses TRBV9 with TRBJ1-1, with D possibly being TRBD1 (5 bases). The CDR3, as DNA: TGTGCCAGCAGCGTTGCGGGCTCAGGGCGCACTGAAGCTTTCTTT. Protein sequence: CASSVAGSGRTEAFF.